The 22 T cell receptor beta chains reported below all come from one sample, sequenced in a study of cytomegalovirus exposure and HLA in healthy donors. The PCR employed 60 Vbeta primers together with 13 Jbeta primers. Sequencing was performed with immunoSEQ multiplex PCR; in TCRdb, only in-frame clones are kept and a portion is missing. The data contain 35,000 to 45,000 clones, roughly 79% of them seen just once; the ten biggest clones take up roughly 9.3%. Sequenced material: PBMCs. The receptors were gathered from a middle-aged woman in good health and CMV-seronegative.

CDR3 amino acids: CASTRGVSTSTDTQYF. The CDR3 bases are TGTGCCAGCACCCGGGGAGTCTCTACTAGCACAGATACGCAGTATTTT. This chain joins TRBV25-1 and TRBJ2-3, with a possible D match to TRBD2 (5 bases). The CDR3 sequence is 16 residues long. Germline-derived CDR1 and CDR2 are MGHDK and SYGVNS. V was cut by 7 bases and J by 0 bases, with 17 bases left in between.

About this clone itself: The same CDR3 arises from other DNA sequences in this sample as well. The rearrangement uses TRBV4-3 and TRBJ2-7; 9 positions agree with TRBD1. With V trimmed by 3 bases and J by 4 bases, 7 bases remained unmatched. The CDR3 is 15 amino acids. Germline assignment: CDR1 LGHNA and CDR2 YSLEER. In DNA, the CDR3 is TGCGCCAGCAGCCATCAGGACAGGGGTGGGTACGAGCAGTACTTC. It translates to CASSHQDRGGYEQYF.

The chain employs TRBV2 and TRBJ1-1; the D gene is possibly TRBD1 (5 bases). V lost 4 bases to trimming and J lost 0 bases, with 9 bases between them. This CDR3 spans 14 amino acids. The germline V gene encodes CDR1 SNHLY and CDR2 FYNNEI. The CDR3 loop reads CASSGQSLNTEAFF. The CDR3 bases are TGTGCCAGCAGTGGACAGTCATTGAACACTGAAGCTTTCTTT. The full variable domain, with the rest looked up from reference TRBV2 and TRBJ1-1, is EPEVTQTPSHQVTQMGQEVILRCVPISNHLYFYWYRQILGQKVEFLVSFYNNEISEKSEIFDDQFSVERPDGSNFTLKIRSTKLEDSAMYFCASSGQSLNTEAFFGQGTRLTVV.

The rearrangement joins TRBV4-2 to TRBJ1-1; D is uncertain. The CDR3 covers 15 residues. With 2 bases removed from V and 4 bases from J, the gap between germline ends came to 14 bases. The germline CDR1 and CDR2 sequences are LGHNA and YNFKEQ. The CDR3 is CASSQPGASGTEAFF. The CDR3 nucleotides are TGTGCCAGCAGCCAACCCGGAGCGTCGGGCACTGAAGCTTTCTTT.

The chain recombines TRBV6-5 with TRBJ2-7; possible D gene TRBD2, 6 bases. V lost 10 bases to trimming and J lost 0 bases, with 16 bases between them. From germline, CDR1 is MNHEY and CDR2 SVGAGI. The CDR3 extends over 14 amino acids. The CDR3 region is CATLESGHSYEQYF. The CDR3 DNA follows: TGTGCCACTCTAGAAAGCGGGCACTCCTACGAGCAGTACTTC.

V is TRBV6-7 and J is TRBJ2-4; no clear D. TRBV6-7 is filed as an ORF, its function uncertain. V was trimmed by 2 bases and J by 3 bases, leaving 5 bases between them. The length of the CDR3 is 13 residues. In nucleotides, the CDR3 is TGTGCCAGCAGTTACCTCTGCAAAAACATTCAGTACTTC. It yields the protein CASSYLCKNIQYF.

The V and J genes are TRBV2 and TRBJ2-7; tentatively, D is TRBD1 (5 bases). Germline lookup yields CDR1 SNHLY and CDR2 FYNNEI. The CDR3 loop spans 15 amino acids. The V gene lost 2 bases and the J gene lost 0 bases, with 11 bases spanning the gap. This CDR3 is CASSELGVSSYEQYF. Here the CDR3 DNA reads TGTGCCAGCAGTGAATTAGGGGTTAGCTCCTACGAGCAGTACTTC.

In this sample, this clone turned up a few times. V and J are TRBV15 and TRBJ2-3; a weak D match, TRBD2 (5 bases). The CDR3 covers 14 residues. Trimming removed 2 bases at V and 4 bases at J, with 10 bases between. Looked up from germline, CDR1 is LNHNV and CDR2 is YYDKDF (reference sequence). The CDR3 DNA reads TGTGCCACCAGCAGATTCGGAGGCCCAGATACGCAGTATTTT. It specifies CATSRFGGPDTQYF. The full variable domain, with the rest looked up from reference TRBV15 and TRBJ2-3, is DAMVIQNPRYQVTQFGKPVTLSCSQTLNHNVMYWYQQKSSQAPKLLFHYYDKDFNNEADTPDNFQSRRPNTSFCFLDIRSPGLGDTAMYLCATSRFGGPDTQYFGPGTRLTVL.

This chain uses TRBV2 with TRBJ1-5; no clear D gene. V dropped 2 bases and J dropped 4 bases, with 9 bases sitting between them. CDR1 is SNHLY, CDR2 FYNNEI, per germline. The CDR3 sequence is 14 residues long. The CDR3, as DNA: TGTGCCAGCAGTGAATCGGTAAATAATCAGCCCCAGCATTTT. Protein product: CASSESVNNQPQHF.

The chain links TRBV18 to TRBJ2-5, with 8 bases matching TRBD1. Germline V gene sequence: CDR1 KGHSH, CDR2 LQKENI. V was pared by 3 bases and J by 5 bases, with 5 bases of the junction left unmatched. This CDR3 contains 14 residues. The CDR3 sequence is CASSPGTGGETQYF. The CDR3 DNA follows: TGTGCCAGCTCACCTGGGACAGGCGGGGAGACCCAGTACTTC.

The V and J genes are TRBV7-2 and TRBJ1-2, with D unresolved. The CDR3 length is 13 residues. Germline V gene sequence: CDR1 SGHTA, CDR2 FQGNSA. V was trimmed by 3 bases and J by 4 bases, leaving 9 bases between them. The CDR3 region is CASSFSRSYGYTF. Written as DNA, the CDR3 is TGTGCCAGCAGCTTCTCGAGAAGCTATGGCTACACCTTC.

J is TRBJ1-1 and V is TRBV20-1; no definite D call. The germline CDR1 and CDR2 sequences are DFQATT and SNEGSKA (reference sequence). The CDR3 consists of 11 residues. Trimming removed 3 bases from V and 5 bases from J, with 7 bases in between. The CDR3 DNA reads TGCAGTGCTAGCCAGATTACTGAAGCTTTCTTT. Translating gives CSASQITEAFF.

The chain has TRBV6-6 and TRBJ1-5; 9 bases line up with TRBD1. Germline CDR1 and CDR2: MNHNY and SVGAGI (reference sequence). The ends lost 4 bases at V and 5 bases at J; junction bases unmatched: 9. This CDR3 has 16 residues. The CDR3 bases are TGTGCCAGCAGTTCGTCCGGGACAGGGTCCTATCAGCCCCAGCATTTT. Its protein is CASSSSGTGSYQPQHF.

The chain uses TRBV9 and TRBJ2-3, with 13 nucleotides matching TRBD2. CDR1 and CDR2 from the germline V gene are SGDLS and YYNGEE. The ends lost 0 bases at V and 6 bases at J; junction bases unmatched: 4. This CDR3 has 16 amino acids. The CDR3 is CASSVGLAGGRDTQYF. In DNA, the CDR3 is TGTGCCAGCAGCGTAGGACTAGCGGGGGGCCGGGATACGCAGTATTTT.

The V and J genes are TRBV18 and TRBJ1-1; 7 bases map to TRBD1. This CDR3 region has 14 residues. In germline, CDR1 is KGHSH, CDR2 LQKENI. V lost 4 bases and J lost 1; bases outside the gene matches: 3. CDR3 amino acids: CASSRGTENTEAFF. In nucleotides, the CDR3 is TGTGCCAGCTCACGAGGGACAGAGAACACTGAAGCTTTCTTT.

V usage is TRBV19 and J usage is TRBJ2-4; 8 nucleotides agree with TRBD1. With V trimmed by 6 bases and J by 7 bases, 8 bases remained unmatched. The CDR3 sequence is 14 residues long. In germline, CDR1 is LNHDA, CDR2 SQIVND (reference sequence). The CDR3: CASSPRRQGNIQYF. The DNA for the CDR3 is TGTGCCAGTAGCCCCCGGAGACAGGGGAACATTCAGTACTTC.

This clone was observed a single time. The chain couples TRBV7-6 to TRBJ2-6; 13 bases match TRBD2. The CDR3 totals 17 residues. The junction had 5 bases not matched to a gene; V was cut back by 5 bases and J by 4 bases. CDR1 and CDR2 (germline): SGHVS, FNYEAQ. For the CDR3, the DNA is TGTGCCAGCAGCCTGGGACTAGCGGGGACCGGGGCCAACGTCCTGACTTTC. It yields the protein CASSLGLAGTGANVLTF.

The chain carries TRBV6-5 and TRBJ1-4; D is uncertain. Trimming pared 2 bases from V and 5 bases from J, leaving 15 bases between. Germline loops: CDR1 MNHEY, CDR2 SVGAGI. The CDR3 spans 16 residues. The CDR3 is CASSYGRAELNEKLFF. Written as DNA, the CDR3 is TGTGCCAGCAGTTACGGGCGGGCAGAACTCAATGAAAAACTGTTTTTT.

This sequence joins TRBV4-3 and TRBJ1-5; 7 nucleotides match TRBD1. The CDR3 consists of 15 residues. The germline V gene has CDR1 LGHNA and CDR2 YSLEER. The junction had 5 bases not matched to a gene; V was cut back by 1 base and J by 5 bases. CDR3 residues: CASSQGDRGYQPQHF. CDR3 coding DNA: TGCGCCAGCAGCCAAGGGGACAGAGGATATCAGCCCCAGCATTTT.

This chain joins TRBV5-1 and TRBJ1-1, with D unclear. CDR3 size: 13 residues. V gave up 0 bases and J gave up 5 bases, with 8 bases separating them. Germline V gene lookup returns CDR1 SGHRS and CDR2 YFSETQ. CDR3 sequence (DNA): TGCGCCAGCAGCTTGGGAGAACGTACTGAAGCTTTCTTT. It is translated as CASSLGERTEAFF.

The chain employs TRBV5-6 and TRBJ2-3; TRBD2 matches at 14 bases. V trimming: 2 bases; J trimming: 6 bases; junction bases outside the gene matches: 2. The CDR3 is 15 amino acids. The germline gives CDR1 SGHDT, CDR2 YYEEEE. CDR3 in DNA: TGTGCCAGCAGCTTACGGACTAGCGGGGGGGATACGCAGTATTTT. Residues: CASSLRTSGGDTQYF.

The chain links TRBV29-1 to TRBJ1-2; 7 nucleotides agree with TRBD1. The V gene end was trimmed by 4 bases and the J gene end by 3 bases; junction bases not matched to a gene: 5. The CDR3 spans 13 residues. Germline V CDR1 and CDR2: SQVTM, ANQGSEA. Here the CDR3 DNA reads TGCAGCGTTGCGACAGGGACGGACTATGGCTACACCTTC. Its translation: CSVATGTDYGYTF.